Listed below are T cell receptor beta chains from one sample, sequenced in a study of blood T cell repertoires in COVID-19. Clones were sequenced by immunoSEQ multiplex PCR, and TCRdb holds only the in-frame ones, with some missing. The table includes roughly 230,000 clones, 84% detected once. Sequencing used peripheral blood. These receptors originate from a woman older than 75 with COVID-19, enrolled during active disease. Both conserved end residues are part of each CDR3. A D gene is named only where the DNA matches it firmly. Clone size, where shown, is once, few, many, or a class for clones that have expanded.

>-|TRBV7-2|TRBJ2-7|-|15
TGTGCCAGCAGCTTAGTGAGAGGAGCTCCCTACGAGCAGTACTTC
CASSLVRGAPYEQYF
>once|TRBV18|TRBJ1-5|TRBD1|13
TGTGCCAGCTCAGGGGACAGCTATCAGCCCCAGCATTTT
CASSGDSYQPQHF
>once|TRBV7-9|TRBJ1-3|-|17
TGTGCCAGCAGCTTTTCGGGACTCCCTAAGTCTGGAAACACCATATATTTT
CASSFSGLPKSGNTIYF
>few|TRBV19|TRBJ1-4|-|13
TGTGCCAGTACTCGGTCGGGGATAGAAAAACTGTTTTTT
CASTRSGIEKLFF
>once|TRBV2|TRBJ1-5|-|15
TGTGCCAGCACAGCCCAGGGGACACAGAATCAGCCCCAGCATTTT
CASTAQGTQNQPQHF
>-|TRBV5-4|TRBJ2-7|-|14
TGTGCCAGCAGCTTGAGGCAGGGGTCCGCCGAGCAGTACTTC
CASSLRQGSAEQYF
>few|TRBV5-5|TRBJ1-6|TRBD1|15
TGTGCCAGCGGGGGACAGGGGGCAATCAATTCACCCCTCCACTTT
CASGGQGAINSPLHF
>-|TRBV7-2|TRBJ2-1|TRBD2|17
TGTGCCAGCAGCTTAGCGGCTAGCGGGGGCTCCTACAATGAGCAGTTCTTC
CASSLAASGGSYNEQFF
>-|TRBV10-3|TRBJ1-2|-|14
TGTGCCATCAGTGTAAACGGGGCTAACTATGGCTACACCTTC
CAISVNGANYGYTF
>-|TRBV7-9|TRBJ2-5|TRBD2|18
TGTGCCAGCAGCTCCCAGGGACTAGCGGGGCTGAGGGGAGAGACCCAGTACTTC
CASSSQGLAGLRGETQYF
>-|TRBV3-1/TRBV3-2|TRBJ1-1|-|15
TGTGCCAGCAGCCTCTATCGGGGGGAGGACACTGAAGCTTTCTTT
CASSLYRGEDTEAFF
>few|TRBV5-1|TRBJ1-2|TRBD1|14
TGCGCCAGCAGCCCAGGGGGGAGCCTTATCGGCTACACCTTC
CASSPGGSLIGYTF
>-|TRBV3-1/TRBV3-2|TRBJ2-2|TRBD2|18
TGTGCCAGCAGCCAAGATCTCGGACTAGCGGGGTTTACCGGGGAGCTGTTTTTT
CASSQDLGLAGFTGELFF
>-|TRBV6-5|TRBJ2-2|TRBD2|14
TGTGCCAGCAGAGGGACTAGCGGGGCCGGGGAGCTGTTTTTT
CASRGTSGAGELFF
>once|TRBV7-2|TRBJ2-3|TRBD1|15
TGTGCCAGCAGCTTATACCAGGGGGCAACAGATACGCAGTATTTT
CASSLYQGATDTQYF
>-|TRBV6-6|TRBJ1-4|TRBD1|18
TGTGCCAGCAGTCTCGATCGACAGGGGGGGAGAACTAATGAAAAACTGTTTTTT
CASSLDRQGGRTNEKLFF
>-|TRBV7-2|TRBJ1-6|TRBD1|16
TGTGCCAGCAGCTTGGCAGGGGGCCTGGTAGGTTCACCCCTCCACTTT
CASSLAGGLVGSPLHF
>-|TRBV12-3/TRBV12-4|TRBJ1-5|-|13
TGTGCCAGCAGAGGGACAACGAATCAGCCCCAGCATTTT
CASRGTTNQPQHF
>-|TRBV30|TRBJ1-4|-|12
TGTGCCTGGAGTGGTACGGATGAAAAACTGTTTTTT
CAWSGTDEKLFF
>-|TRBV10-3|TRBJ2-7|-|12
TGTGCCACCCGACAGGAGCTCTACGAGCAGTACTTC
CATRQELYEQYF
>-|TRBV19|TRBJ2-7|-|11
TGTGCCAGTACCACCGGGGGCGAGCAGTACTTC
CASTTGGEQYF
>-|TRBV30|TRBJ1-2|-|14
TGTGCCTGGACGGAGAGGGTTTCTAACTATGGCTACACCTTC
CAWTERVSNYGYTF
>-|TRBV5-1|TRBJ2-2|TRBD1|15
TGCGCCAGCAGCTTGATGGGACAGGGGACCGGGGAGCTGTTTTTT
CASSLMGQGTGELFF
>-|TRBV3-1/TRBV3-2|TRBJ1-2|-|15
TGTGCCAGCAGCCAAGGCGGTCCCGTCGGGAAAGGCTACACCTTC
CASSQGGPVGKGYTF
>-|TRBV18|TRBJ2-1|TRBD1|13
TGTGCCAGCTCAATATCACAGGGGACCGAGCAGTTCTTC
CASSISQGTEQFF
>-|TRBV4-2|TRBJ2-2|-|13
TGTGCCAGCAGCCAAACAGGGCCCGGGGAGCTGTTTTTT
CASSQTGPGELFF